This is a list of T cell receptor beta chains from one sample in a study of T cells in Graves' hyperthyroidism and ophthalmopathy. TCRdb fed the multiplex PCR reads into MiXCR, producing one record per CDR3 protein. The sample lists under 700,000 distinct CDR3 sequences, over 15% occurring once. Specimen: blood. The receptor set was obtained from a woman aged 18 to 35 with Graves' hyperthyroidism. The CDR3 runs from the conserved cysteine through the conserved F or W. The order of the fields is CDR3 DNA, CDR3 protein, clone size, D gene, J gene, V gene. The D gene is left open where the match is weak. Size is omitted from some rows. Given values are once, few, many or a class for expanded clones.

DNA: TGTGCCAGCAGCCAAAGTTGGAGCCCTGAAGCTTTCTTT; CDR3: CASSQSWSPEAFF; size: NA; D: NA; J: TRBJ1-1; V: TRBV27
DNA: TGTGCCAGCTCACCCAGGGTCGGGGAGCTGTTTTTT; CDR3: CASSPRVGELFF; size: few; D: NA; J: TRBJ2-2; V: TRBV18
DNA: TGTGCCAGCAGTGACCCCCGCCCGAACACCGGGGAGCTGTTTTTT; CDR3: CASSDPRPNTGELFF; size: NA; D: NA; J: TRBJ2-2; V: TRBV25-1
DNA: TGCAGCGTTGAATCGGGGACAGGGGTTGACTATGGCTACACCTTC; CDR3: CSVESGTGVDYGYTF; size: few; D: TRBD1; J: TRBJ1-2; V: TRBV29-1
DNA: TGCAGTGCTAGCAGGGGCGGCGGTCAGCCCCAGCATTTT; CDR3: CSASRGGGQPQHF; size: many; D: NA; J: TRBJ1-5; V: TRBV20-1
DNA: TGTGCCAGCTCAACGCGGACTAGCGGGGGAACGAACACCGGGGAGCTGTTTTTT; CDR3: CASSTRTSGGTNTGELFF; size: few; D: TRBD2; J: TRBJ2-2; V: TRBV18
DNA: TGTGCCACCAGACTCGAACCGGGACTGTGTAACACTGAAGCTTTCTTT; CDR3: CATRLEPGLCNTEAFF; size: many; D: NA; J: TRBJ1-1; V: TRBV24-1
DNA: TGCAGCGCTTGGGGACACCAGAACACTGAAGCTTTCTTT; CDR3: CSAWGHQNTEAFF; size: many; D: NA; J: TRBJ1-1; V: TRBV29-1
DNA: TGTGCCAGCAGACCGGGAGGGACTAGCGGGAGGCGGTATGAGCAGTTCTTC; CDR3: CASRPGGTSGRRYEQFF; size: many; D: TRBD2; J: TRBJ2-1; V: TRBV12-3/TRBV12-4
DNA: TGCGCCAGCAGCTTGGACAGGGGATGGGGAGCGAACACCGGGGAGCTGTTTTTT; CDR3: CASSLDRGWGANTGELFF; size: NA; D: TRBD1; J: TRBJ2-2; V: TRBV5-1
DNA: TGCAGTGCGGCTAGGGGACAGGGCACTGAAGCTTTCTTT; CDR3: CSAARGQGTEAFF; size: many; D: TRBD1; J: TRBJ1-1; V: TRBV20-1
DNA: TGCAGTGCTAGAGAGAGGGTGGCCCACGGGGGGTCCCGATCCAACAATGAGCAGTTCTTC; CDR3: CSARERVAHGGSRSNNEQFF; size: few; D: TRBD2; J: TRBJ2-1; V: TRBV20-1
DNA: TGTGCCACCGTCCAAGACAGGGATTCTGGAAACACCATATATTTT; CDR3: CATVQDRDSGNTIYF; size: NA; D: TRBD1; J: TRBJ1-3; V: TRBV18
DNA: TGTGCCAGCAGTGACACCGGGACGGTTAACTATGGCTACACCTTC; CDR3: CASSDTGTVNYGYTF; size: NA; D: NA; J: TRBJ1-2; V: TRBV6-1
DNA: TGTGCCAGCAGTGGACGGGTTCGGAATGAGCAGTTCTTC; CDR3: CASSGRVRNEQFF; size: many; D: NA; J: TRBJ2-1; V: TRBV2
DNA: TGTGCCAGCAGCCAGATTCCGACAGGGGTTGGCACTGAAGCTTTCTTT; CDR3: CASSQIPTGVGTEAFF; size: many; D: TRBD1; J: TRBJ1-1; V: TRBV7-2
DNA: TGTGCCAGCAGTCAGTCCAATCAGCCCCAGCATTTT; CDR3: CASSQSNQPQHF; size: many; D: NA; J: TRBJ1-5; V: TRBV2
DNA: TGTGCCAGCAGCTTAGAATGGACAGGGCCTAGCACAGATACGCAGTATTTT; CDR3: CASSLEWTGPSTDTQYF; size: many; D: TRBD1; J: TRBJ2-3; V: TRBV11-2
DNA: TGTGCCTGGAGTCGGGCCCCCCACAATGAGCAGTTCTTC; CDR3: CAWSRAPHNEQFF; size: few; D: NA; J: TRBJ2-1; V: TRBV30
DNA: TGTGCCACCGACGCGCAGCGGAGCTCCTACGAGCAGTACTTC; CDR3: CATDAQRSSYEQYF; size: once; D: NA; J: TRBJ2-7; V: TRBV6-1
DNA: TGTGCTAGTGGTTTGTCTGGGGGCCGTGCAGATACGCAGTATTTT; CDR3: CASGLSGGRADTQYF; size: few; D: NA; J: TRBJ2-3; V: TRBV12-5
DNA: TGTGCCAGCAGCCGTGGGGCCGGGACAGGGGGATATGGCTACACCTTC; CDR3: CASSRGAGTGGYGYTF; size: many; D: TRBD1; J: TRBJ1-2; V: TRBV11-2
DNA: TGTGCCAGCAGCGGGGGCTGGGGGGCTTTCTTT; CDR3: CASSGGWGAFF; size: NA; D: NA; J: TRBJ1-1; V: TRBV27
DNA: TGCGCCAGCAGCTCGGCCGGGACAGGGTTCAATGAGCAGTTCTTC; CDR3: CASSSAGTGFNEQFF; size: few; D: TRBD1; J: TRBJ2-1; V: TRBV5-1
DNA: TGTGCCAGCAGCTTAAGGGCGGGTTTCACAGATACGCAGTATTTT; CDR3: CASSLRAGFTDTQYF; size: many; D: NA; J: TRBJ2-3; V: TRBV11-3
DNA: TGCGCCAGCAGCTTGGAGGAATCGAGAACTGAAGCTTTCTTT; CDR3: CASSLEESRTEAFF; size: many; D: NA; J: TRBJ1-1; V: TRBV5-1
DNA: TGTGCCAGCAGCCAAACAAGTAGTCGAAAATACTACAATGAGCAGTTCTTC; CDR3: CASSQTSSRKYYNEQFF; size: NA; D: NA; J: TRBJ2-1; V: TRBV4-2
DNA: TGTGCCAGTACCCAACAGGGCCCGAGCTCTGGGGCCAACGTCCTGACTTTC; CDR3: CASTQQGPSSGANVLTF; size: NA; D: NA; J: TRBJ2-6; V: TRBV19
DNA: TGTGCCAGCAGTTTCTTGACTAGCGGCCTCAATGAGCAGTTCTTC; CDR3: CASSFLTSGLNEQFF; size: NA; D: TRBD2; J: TRBJ2-1; V: TRBV6-2/TRBV6-3
DNA: TGTGCCAGCAGCTTAGGTAACAGGGGGAATGGCTACACCTTC; CDR3: CASSLGNRGNGYTF; size: many; D: TRBD1; J: TRBJ1-2; V: TRBV7-2
DNA: TGTGCCAGCAGCTTAGCCCGCCTCGGACCCACCCGAGGCCCCCAGTTCTTC; CDR3: CASSLARLGPTRGPQFF; size: many; D: NA; J: TRBJ2-1; V: TRBV11-2
DNA: TGTGCCAGCAGCTCCCCGGGAAGGGTGAAAGCTTTCTTT; CDR3: CASSSPGRVKAFF; size: few; D: NA; J: TRBJ1-1; V: TRBV9
DNA: TGTGCCAGCAGCCCTACCGGGGGCGCCTATGGCTACACCTTC; CDR3: CASSPTGGAYGYTF; size: few; D: NA; J: TRBJ1-2; V: TRBV7-3
DNA: TGTGCCACGAGGTCCGGGACAGGGGGACACTATAGCAATCAGCCCCAGCATTTT; CDR3: CATRSGTGGHYSNQPQHF; size: few; D: TRBD1; J: TRBJ1-5; V: TRBV27
DNA: TGTGCCAGCAGACCGACCGGCAATCAGCCCCAGCATTTT; CDR3: CASRPTGNQPQHF; size: NA; D: NA; J: TRBJ1-5; V: TRBV12-3/TRBV12-4
DNA: TGTGCCAGCAGCTTAAGACTAGCGGGAGTCTACAATGAGCAGTTCTTC; CDR3: CASSLRLAGVYNEQFF; size: few; D: TRBD2; J: TRBJ2-1; V: TRBV7-9
DNA: TGTGCCAGCAGCTTAGAGCGGGAGATCACCTACAATGAGCAGTTCTTC; CDR3: CASSLEREITYNEQFF; size: many; D: TRBD2; J: TRBJ2-1; V: TRBV11-2
DNA: TGTGCCAGCTCGGCCCGACGTGAGCAGTTCTTC; CDR3: CASSARREQFF; size: many; D: NA; J: TRBJ2-1; V: TRBV19
DNA: TGTGCCAGCAGTTCGGGGACACCGAGCTCCTACAATGAGCAGTTCTTC; CDR3: CASSSGTPSSYNEQFF; size: many; D: NA; J: TRBJ2-1; V: TRBV12-3/TRBV12-4
DNA: TGTGCCTGGAGTGTCCAGGGTGGCTCACCCCTCCACTTT; CDR3: CAWSVQGGSPLHF; size: many; D: NA; J: TRBJ1-6; V: TRBV30
DNA: TGTGCCAGCAGCTTGGGACAGGGCTATGAGCAGTTCTTC; CDR3: CASSLGQGYEQFF; size: many; D: TRBD1; J: TRBJ2-1; V: TRBV5-8
DNA: TGCGCCAGCAGTCCCACCCGACGGGAGAATGAGCAGTTCTTC; CDR3: CASSPTRRENEQFF; size: few; D: NA; J: TRBJ2-1; V: TRBV10-1
DNA: TGTGCCACCAGTGAATCACCCGGGACAGACTATAATTCACCCCTCCACTTT; CDR3: CATSESPGTDYNSPLHF; size: few; D: TRBD1; J: TRBJ1-6; V: TRBV24-1
DNA: TGTGCCAGCAGCGTAGCTCAAGGGGCAGCGCAAGAGACCCAGTACTTC; CDR3: CASSVAQGAAQETQYF; size: NA; D: NA; J: TRBJ2-5; V: TRBV9
DNA: TGTGCCAGTACCGCGGGACTAGCGAGCACAGATACGCAGTATTTT; CDR3: CASTAGLASTDTQYF; size: NA; D: TRBD2; J: TRBJ2-3; V: TRBV19
DNA: TGTGCCAGTAGTGGAAAGGGAGGGAGCTCCTACAATGAGCAGTTCTTC; CDR3: CASSGKGGSSYNEQFF; size: NA; D: TRBD2; J: TRBJ2-1; V: TRBV19
DNA: TGTGCCAGCAGTTACGGGGAGCACATGAACACTGAAGCTTTCTTT; CDR3: CASSYGEHMNTEAFF; size: few; D: NA; J: TRBJ1-1; V: TRBV6-2/TRBV6-3
DNA: TGTGCCAGCAGCCAAGATCCCCCGGGTCCCGAGCAGTACTTC; CDR3: CASSQDPPGPEQYF; size: few; D: NA; J: TRBJ2-7; V: TRBV3-1
DNA: TGTGCCAGCAGTTATACCGGGCCCCCCGGGGAGCTGTTTTTT; CDR3: CASSYTGPPGELFF; size: NA; D: NA; J: TRBJ2-2; V: TRBV27